This is a list of T cell receptor beta chains from one sample in a study of T cell clusters in autoimmune cytopenias. TCRdb reanalyzed the multiplex PCR reads and collapses them to one entry per CDR3 protein, without DNA. Its listing shows 2,000 or so distinct CDR3 sequences. This sample was also put to use in a study of T cell repertoires in aging, cancer and after chemotherapy.

Sequenced sample: peripheral blood. These receptors came from a human donor with chronic lymphocytic leukemia. Both conserved end residues are part of each CDR3. Where a row states a size, it is once, few, many or the class of an expanded clone; other rows omit it.

v_call,clone_size,j_call,cdr3_aa
TRBV20-1,medium-sized,TRBJ2-3,CSAIHGRSRTDTQYF
TRBV5-1,medium-sized,TRBJ2-3,CASTRDSTSTDTQYF
TRBV18,medium-sized,TRBJ1-5,CASSPQGYSNQPQHF
TRBV18,medium-sized,TRBJ1-2,CASSPEREGAKSYGYTF
TRBV30,medium-sized,TRBJ2-5,CAWSDLAETQYF
TRBV5-1,medium-sized,TRBJ2-2,CASSMRDVAPGELFF
TRBV6-2/TRBV6-3,large,TRBJ2-2,CASSSPGTGAGELFF
TRBV6-1,medium-sized,TRBJ2-3,CASSEASGGATDTQYF
TRBV6-2/TRBV6-3,medium-sized,TRBJ2-7,CASSYPRDKALYEQYF
TRBV20-1,.,TRBJ2-1,CSALTGAVRNEQFF
TRBV5-4,.,TRBJ2-3,CASSLGSSGGNTDTQYF
TRBV12-3/TRBV12-4,medium-sized,TRBJ1-1,CASSLSGTITNTEAFF
TRBV7-3,.,TRBJ2-1,CASSLMTSGGRGEQFF
TRBV6-2/TRBV6-3,medium-sized,TRBJ2-2,CASSPDSTGNTGELFF
TRBV29-1,medium-sized,TRBJ2-7,CSVEDSGKSYEQYF
TRBV28,medium-sized,TRBJ1-2,CASSPGFYGYTF
TRBV10-3,medium-sized,TRBJ2-1,CAISEPEAGSYNEQFF
TRBV20-1,.,TRBJ2-2,CSARDRRVNAGELFF
TRBV19,large,TRBJ2-1,CASRKGSYNEQFF